The 27 T cell receptor beta chains below all came from one sample that was sequenced in a study of PD-L1 blockade in urothelial cancer. Specified time point: pretreatment peripheral blood. Profiling relied on immunoSEQ multiplex PCR, and the TCRdb table lists in-frame clones only, not all of them. The table lists tens of thousands of clones, approximately 90% of them singletons, with around 11% in the top ten. Source: PBMCs, taken around atezolizumab (anti-PD-L1) treatment. Receptors were obtained from a woman in her sixties with urothelial cancer.

The chain carries TRBV7-3 and TRBJ2-6, with D tentatively TRBD2 (6 bases). Germline V gene data show CDR1 as SGHTA and CDR2 as FQGTGA. V lost 5 bases and J lost 1, with 12 bases in between. There are 16 residues in the CDR3. The CDR3 sequence: CASSPRAGSGANVLTF. DNA for the CDR3: TGTGCCAGCAGCCCCAGGGCGGGGTCTGGGGCCAACGTCCTGACTTTC.

The chain uses TRBV21-1 and TRBJ1-5; the table names TRBD1, a call not compared with the DNA. TRBV21-1 is classified as a pseudogene. This CDR3 is 12 amino acids long. CDR3 residues: CASSAQGQPQHF. CDR3 nucleotides: TGTGCCAGCAGCGCCCAGGGGCAGCCCCAGCATTTT.

The chain joins TRBV29-1 to TRBJ2-1, with 7 bases matching TRBD2. The CDR3 is 16 amino acids. The J segment lost 5 bases and the V segment lost 6 bases, leaving 16 bases of the junction unmatched. The germline V gene has CDR1 SQVTM and CDR2 ANQGSEA. CDR3 sequence reads: CSVAVLLAKPDNEQFF. CDR3 sequence (DNA): TGCAGCGTGGCGGTATTACTAGCGAAGCCTGACAATGAGCAGTTCTTC.

The chain has TRBV7-9 and TRBJ2-2, with 9 bases aligning to TRBD2. The CDR3 covers 16 residues. V was pared by 0 bases and J by 5 bases, with 4 bases of the junction left unmatched. Germline CDR1 is SEHNR and CDR2 is FQNEAQ (reference sequence). CDR3: CASSLAGTSFTGELFF. Written as DNA, the CDR3 is TGTGCCAGCAGCTTAGCCGGGACTAGCTTTACCGGGGAGCTGTTTTTT.

In nucleotides, the CDR3 is TGTGCCAGCAGTGAAGCGGACAGCTACAATCAGCCCCAGCATTTT. Translating gives CASSEADSYNQPQHF. The rearrangement links TRBV2 to TRBJ1-5, with D possibly being TRBD1 (6 bases). Trimming shortened V by 0 bases and J by 3 bases, and 9 bases separated the two germline ends. Germline lookup yields CDR1 SNHLY and CDR2 FYNNEI. The CDR3 spans 15 residues.

This sequence joins TRBV15 and TRBJ2-1; 11 bases are shared with TRBD2. V shed 0 bases and J 7 bases; nucleotides not matched to a gene: 11. The CDR3 extends over 18 amino acids. Germline CDR1 LNHNV, CDR2 YYDKDF (reference sequence). CDR3 in DNA: TGTGCCACCAGCAGAGATCTTACTAGCGGGAGAACTGATAATGAGCAGTTCTTC. This codes for CATSRDLTSGRTDNEQFF.

This chain joins TRBV10-3 and TRBJ2-2; 8 bases are shared with TRBD2. V dropped 3 bases and J dropped 6; count of bases not matched to a gene: 18. The CDR3 has 19 amino acids. In germline, CDR1 is ENHRY, CDR2 SYGVKD. The CDR3 DNA reads as TGTGCCATCAGTGACCGTATAGCCGAGGGCGGGGGGTCGTCCGGGGAGCTGTTTTTT. As protein: CAISDRIAEGGGSSGELFF.

This rearrangement joins TRBV19 to TRBJ2-3, with D maybe TRBD2 (6 bases). The ends were cut back, 1 base at V and 5 bases at J, with 7 bases in the middle. The CDR3 has 13 amino acids. CDR1 is LNHDA and CDR2 is SQIVND in the germline V gene (reference sequence). This CDR3 reads CASSIAGGDTQYF. The CDR3 DNA reads as TGTGCCAGTAGTATAGCCGGGGGAGATACGCAGTATTTT.

This chain links TRBV29-1 with TRBJ2-7; D might be TRBD1 (6 bases). The germline V gene has CDR1 SQVTM and CDR2 ANQGSEA. Trimming removed 6 bases at V and 2 bases at J, with 11 bases between. This CDR3 region has 12 residues. The CDR3 DNA reads as TGCAGCGTCGGGGACACCACCTACGAGCAGTACTTC. This sequence encodes CSVGDTTYEQYF.

The CDR3 DNA reads as TGTGCCAGCAGCTTAGGTCGCGGAGCTGATACGCAGTATTTT. Its translation is CASSLGRGADTQYF. The J gene is TRBJ2-3, the V gene TRBV7-9; D is unresolved. This CDR3 contains 14 residues. The V and J ends lost 1 base and 6 bases respectively, with 11 bases between them. CDR1 is SEHNR and CDR2 is FQNEAQ in the germline V gene (reference sequence).

The chain has TRBV5-1 and TRBJ2-1, with 12 bases aligning to TRBD2. V lost 4 bases to trimming and J lost 1 base; unmatched junction nucleotides: 6. Germline V gene lookup returns CDR1 SGHRS and CDR2 YFSETQ. This CDR3 contains 17 residues. The CDR3 loop is CASSLGLAGLSYNEQFF. For the CDR3, the DNA is TGCGCCAGCAGCCTCGGACTAGCGGGACTGTCCTACAATGAGCAGTTCTTC.

V is TRBV5-4 and J is TRBJ2-7; 8 bases map to TRBD1. Germline V gene lookup returns CDR1 SGHNT and CDR2 YYREEE (reference sequence). The CDR3 runs to 16 residues. V was clipped by 4 bases and J by 3 bases; unmatched bases: 12. CDR3 nucleotide sequence: TGTGCCAGCAGCCAACAAGAATGGACAGGGCTCTACGAGCAGTACTTC. Translation gives CASSQQEWTGLYEQYF.

The rearrangement uses TRBV5-4 and TRBJ2-3, with D perhaps TRBD1 (6 bases). The V end lost 4 bases, the J end lost 5 bases, and 17 bases lay between the germline ends. CDR3 length: 15 amino acids. The germline gives CDR1 SGHNT, CDR2 YYREEE (reference sequence). The CDR3 here is CASSNYRVYEDTQYF. In DNA, the CDR3 is TGTGCCAGCAGCAACTACAGGGTTTATGAAGATACGCAGTATTTT.

The rearrangement uses TRBV19 and TRBJ2-7; 9 bases line up with TRBD1. This CDR3 comprises 16 residues. CDR1 is LNHDA, CDR2 SQIVND, per germline (reference sequence). The V gene end was trimmed by 5 bases and the J gene end by 0 bases; junction bases not matched to a gene: 8. The CDR3 reads CASSGSGTGLSYEQYF. CDR3 DNA sequence: TGTGCCAGTAGTGGATCCGGGACAGGGCTCTCCTACGAGCAGTACTTC.

The gene calls are TRBV5-1 and TRBJ2-1, with 13 bases identical to TRBD2. CDR1 SGHRS and CDR2 YFSETQ come from the germline V gene. The CDR3 consists of 15 residues. The V gene end was trimmed by 4 bases and the J gene end by 5 bases; junction bases not matched to a gene: 3. CDR3 loop: CASSEGTSGNNEQFF. CDR3 nucleotide sequence: TGCGCCAGCAGCGAGGGGACTAGCGGGAACAATGAGCAGTTCTTC.

The chain uses TRBV6-5 and TRBJ2-7; 9 bases fit TRBD1. Germline V gene sequence: CDR1 MNHEY, CDR2 SVGAGI. V lost 4 bases to trimming and J lost 2 bases; unmatched junction nucleotides: 6. The CDR3 runs 15 residues. This CDR3 is CASSSPGTGTYEQYF. The CDR3 DNA is TGTGCCAGCAGTTCACCCGGGACAGGGACCTACGAGCAGTACTTC.

The V and J genes are TRBV28 and TRBJ2-1, with TRBD2 matching 10 bases. The CDR3 loop spans 18 amino acids. Germline CDR1 MDHEN, CDR2 SYDVKM. V shed 1 base and J 5 bases; nucleotides not matched to a gene: 11. The CDR3 here is CASSLYPLAGEGHNEQFF. The CDR3 nucleotides read TGTGCCAGCAGTTTATATCCTCTAGCGGGGGAGGGTCACAATGAGCAGTTCTTC.

This chain joins TRBV6-1 and TRBJ2-1; no clear D gene. The germline V and J ends were trimmed by 7 bases and 3 bases, with 10 bases remaining between them. The CDR3 extends over 13 amino acids. The germline V gene has CDR1 MNHNS and CDR2 SASEGT. The CDR3 loop reads CASMPPGYNEQFF. The CDR3 coding sequence is TGTGCCAGCATGCCCCCCGGCTACAATGAGCAGTTCTTC.

The V call is TRBV28, the J call TRBJ2-3, with a weak D call TRBD1 (6 bases). The germline V gene encodes CDR1 MDHEN and CDR2 SYDVKM. This CDR3 region has 13 residues. Trimming took 3 bases from V and 4 from J, leaving 8 bases between them. The CDR3 sequence is CASSFSGADTQYF. CDR3 nucleotide sequence: TGTGCCAGCAGTTTTTCAGGGGCAGATACGCAGTATTTT.

Here the CDR3 reads CASSTMDSYGYTF. In DNA, the CDR3 is TGTGCCAGTAGTACGATGGACAGTTATGGCTACACCTTC. The gene calls are TRBV19 and TRBJ1-2, with TRBD1 as a possible D gene (6 bases). Trimming shortened V by 4 bases and J by 5 bases, and 11 bases separated the two germline ends. This CDR3 spans 13 amino acids. From germline, CDR1 is LNHDA and CDR2 SQIVND (reference sequence).

This clone was seen only once. This chain uses TRBV6-1 with TRBJ2-7; TRBD1 matches 8 bases. Germline trimming cut 8 bases from V and 4 bases from J; bases unmatched to any gene: 10. Germline V lookup: CDR1 MNHNS, CDR2 SASEGT. The CDR3 extends over 14 amino acids. This CDR3 reads CASGAGGIRYEQYF. The CDR3 DNA follows: TGTGCCAGCGGAGCAGGGGGCATTCGGTACGAGCAGTACTTC.

The chain is built from TRBV7-2 and TRBJ2-7; D not certain. Trimming took off 7 bases at V and 3 bases at J, with 16 bases between the two ends. This CDR3 is built from 14 residues. Germline V gene lookup returns CDR1 SGHTA and CDR2 FQGNSA. The CDR3 sequence: CASTKFTPGYEQYF. CDR3 DNA: TGTGCCAGCACCAAATTCACCCCCGGCTACGAGCAGTACTTC.

The V call is TRBV4-3, the J call TRBJ1-2; possibly TRBD1 for D (6 bases). From germline, CDR1 is LGHNA and CDR2 YSLEER. V was clipped by 2 bases and J by 8 bases, with 18 bases between them. This CDR3 is built from 15 residues. The CDR3 DNA is TGCGCCAGCAGCCAACTTCAGGGGAACCCTTGGGGCTACACCTTC. This encodes CASSQLQGNPWGYTF.

The chain couples TRBV27 to TRBJ2-7, with 8 bases matching TRBD2. CDR1 is MNHEY and CDR2 is SMNVEV in the germline V gene (reference sequence). The junction had 2 bases not matched to a gene; V was cut back by 3 bases and J by 1 base. This CDR3 has 14 amino acids. In nucleotides, the CDR3 is TGTGCCAGCAGTTTGGGACTAGGATCCTACGAGCAGTACTTC. Residues: CASSLGLGSYEQYF.

The gene calls are TRBV5-1 and TRBJ2-5; TRBD1 is a possible D gene (7 bases). The CDR3 loop spans 15 amino acids. CDR1 and CDR2 (germline): SGHRS, YFSETQ. V lost 0 bases, J lost 3 bases, and 12 bases lay in between. Written as DNA, the CDR3 is TGCGCCAGCAGCTTGGCCGGGGGACAGAAAGAGACCCAGTACTTC. Translation gives CASSLAGGQKETQYF.

The chain couples TRBV28 to TRBJ1-5; D is perhaps TRBD1 (6 bases). This CDR3 is built from 14 residues. CDR1 is MDHEN and CDR2 is SYDVKM in the germline V gene. Deletions cut 5 bases from V and 2 bases from J, with 10 bases between. DNA of the CDR3: TGTGCCAGCAGTCCCAGACAGGGCAATCAGCCCCAGCATTTT. Protein product: CASSPRQGNQPQHF.

This clone appeared once. The J gene is TRBJ2-7, the V gene TRBV9; 7 bases match TRBD1. Trimming at V came to 3 bases and at J to 5 bases, leaving 11 bases not matched to a gene. Germline lookup yields CDR1 SGDLS and CDR2 YYNGEE. The CDR3 runs 15 residues. CDR3 protein: CASSAGEVTGDEQYF. The CDR3 bases are TGTGCCAGCAGCGCAGGAGAAGTTACAGGGGACGAGCAGTACTTC.